A selection of T cell receptor beta chains follows, all from one sample in a study of shared clonotypes between healthy human individuals. Assay used: immunoSEQ multiplex PCR; TCRdb lists only in-frame clones, some missing. This table has over 850,000 clones, 70% to 80% appearing once. The sample taken for sequencing was memory CD4+ T cells from PBMCs. These receptors came from a man aged 18 to 30 in good health. Some clones in this sample may be carry-over from other donors' samples. Each CDR3 is given with its conserved first and last residue. Each record gives: J gene, V gene, clone size, D gene, CDR3 DNA, CDR3 protein. The D gene is left open where the match is weak. Rows may omit the clone size; those that give it use once, few, many or a size class.

>TRBJ2-3|TRBV7-9|NA|TRBD2
TGTGCCAGCAGCTTGGGACTAGCGGAGAGAGATACGCAGTATTTT
CASSLGLAERDTQYF
>TRBJ2-3|TRBV19|NA|NA
TGTGCCAGTACCCGGGGGCGAACAGATACGCAGTATTTT
CASTRGRTDTQYF
>TRBJ2-1|TRBV5-1|NA|NA
TGCGCCAGCAGTGTAGGAGCCTACAATGAGCAGTTCTTC
CASSVGAYNEQFF
>TRBJ2-7|TRBV6-5|NA|NA
TGTGCCAGCAGGGATTGGACGGGGGTCGGCTATGAGCAGTACTTC
CASRDWTGVGYEQYF
>TRBJ2-3|TRBV28|few|NA
TGTGCCAGCAGTTTAGCAGGGTGGGCAGATACGCAGTATTTT
CASSLAGWADTQYF
>TRBJ2-3|TRBV2|NA|NA
TGTGCCAGCAGTGTGACGGCTAGCACAGATACGCAGTATTTT
CASSVTASTDTQYF
>TRBJ2-1|TRBV7-9|NA|TRBD2
TGTGCCAGCAGCTTAGTGGCGGGAGGACACAATGAGCAGTTCTTC
CASSLVAGGHNEQFF
>TRBJ2-1|TRBV9|NA|NA
TGTGCCAGCAGCGTAGGAGCAGGGGATTTGAATGAGCAGTTCTTC
CASSVGAGDLNEQFF
>TRBJ2-7|TRBV29-1|NA|TRBD1
TGCAGCGTCGCCCCGGGACAGGGGCGCCACGAGCAGTACTTC
CSVAPGQGRHEQYF
>TRBJ1-3|TRBV5-1|few|TRBD1
TGCGCCAGCAGCCCCCCGGGGACAGGGGGCCGAAACACCATATATTTT
CASSPPGTGGRNTIYF
>TRBJ2-2|TRBV5-1|NA|NA
TGCGCCAGCCAAAGCCGACCGAACACCGGGGAGCTGTTTTTT
CASQSRPNTGELFF
>TRBJ2-7|TRBV2|NA|TRBD2
TGTGCCAGCAGTAAACAGCGGGGCGGCTTCGAGCAGTACTTC
CASSKQRGGFEQYF
>TRBJ1-2|TRBV6-5|NA|TRBD1
TGTGCCAGCAGTTACAGACAGGGTTTCAACTATGGCTACACCTTC
CASSYRQGFNYGYTF
>TRBJ1-2|TRBV30|once|NA
TGTGCCTGGAGTCCCCCGGGTGCCCAGCGGCACTATGGCTACACCTTC
CAWSPPGAQRHYGYTF
>TRBJ2-7|TRBV28|NA|TRBD2
TGTGCCAGCAGTTTATCGGCTAGCGGATCCTACGAGCAGTACTTC
CASSLSASGSYEQYF
>TRBJ2-7|TRBV4-1|NA|NA
TGCGCCAGCAGCCAAGATCCGAACAGACTCCCCTCCTACGAGCAGTACTTC
CASSQDPNRLPSYEQYF
>TRBJ1-2|TRBV5-6|NA|NA
TGTGCCAGCAGCTCCCCAGGGAACTATGGCTACACCTTC
CASSSPGNYGYTF
>TRBJ1-2|TRBV19|NA|NA
TGTGCCAGTAGTGTGAATGGGGGCTACACCTTC
CASSVNGGYTF
>TRBJ2-3|TRBV11-3|many|NA
TGTGCCAGCAGTTCCGAACAGGGAAATACGCAGTATTTT
CASSSEQGNTQYF